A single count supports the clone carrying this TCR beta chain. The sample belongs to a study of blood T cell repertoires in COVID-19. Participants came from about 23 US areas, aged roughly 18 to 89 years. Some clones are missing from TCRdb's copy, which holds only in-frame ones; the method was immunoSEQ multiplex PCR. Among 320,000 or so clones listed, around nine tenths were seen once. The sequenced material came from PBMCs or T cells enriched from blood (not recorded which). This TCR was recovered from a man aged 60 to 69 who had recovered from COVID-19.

CDR3 sequence: CASSLRQTNTGELFF. In DNA form, the CDR3 reads TGTGCCAGCAGTTTACGACAGACGAACACCGGGGAGCTGTTTTTT. The chain uses TRBV28 and TRBJ2-2; D might be TRBD1 (5 bases). Trimming left V 2 bases short and J 0 bases short, with 7 bases between. Germline CDR1 is MDHEN and CDR2 is SYDVKM. The CDR3 runs 15 residues.